These T cell receptor beta chains were read from a single sample in a study of T cells in Graves' hyperthyroidism and ophthalmopathy. TCRdb redid the calling of the multiplex PCR reads with MiXCR, one entry per CDR3 protein. The sample consists of around 690,000 distinct CDR3 sequences, less than 25% of them appearing once. Sequencing was done on a sample of blood. These receptors all stem from a man aged 25 to 40 with Graves' ophthalmopathy. CDR3s include the opening cysteine and the closing phenylalanine or tryptophan.

V gene	J gene	CDR3 protein
TRBV16	TRBJ2-7	CASSPKIAGRHEQYF
TRBV4-1	TRBJ2-2	CASSQDPPGRVGEELFF
TRBV12-3/TRBV12-4	TRBJ1-5	CASSRTGINQPQHF
TRBV5-6	TRBJ2-3	CASSLGLAHPTDTQYF
TRBV12-3/TRBV12-4	TRBJ1-5	CASSSGTGTMPQHF
TRBV6-1	TRBJ1-1	CASSDLDRRRDTEAFF
TRBV6-2/TRBV6-3	TRBJ2-3	CASSPGVTSSPDTQYF
TRBV5-1	TRBJ1-1	CASSNGGTRTEAFF
TRBV19	TRBJ2-3	CASSTGTSDTQYF
TRBV7-2	TRBJ1-3	CASSFDRVGNTIYF
TRBV28	TRBJ2-3	CASSSLGGNPTDTQYF
TRBV20-1	TRBJ2-2	CSGLAGGLGIGELFF
TRBV7-9	TRBJ2-7	CASSRGHTPYEQYF
TRBV28	TRBJ1-2	CASSLPRGQPPTWGAF
TRBV18	TRBJ2-2	CASSSAASGRSTGELFF
TRBV5-1	TRBJ2-3	CASSEREGRADTQYF
TRBV5-1	TRBJ1-2	CASSPPPPGTGVGYTF
TRBV19	TRBJ2-2	CASSMYPAGDTGELFF
TRBV2	TRBJ2-1	CASSGVNNEQFF
TRBV20-1	TRBJ1-2	CSASEAYGYTF
TRBV6-6	TRBJ1-4	CASSYTEGNEKLFF
TRBV28	TRBJ2-6	CASSSGFGANVLTF
TRBV13	TRBJ2-5	CASSSAGGLETQYF
TRBV28	TRBJ2-1	CASSTSGRTNGQFF
TRBV7-2	TRBJ2-1	CASSLGTSGRYNNEQFF
TRBV24-1	TRBJ2-7	CATLEDRGSDYEQYF
TRBV30	TRBJ1-1	CAWRQGGTMNTEAFF
TRBV7-2	TRBJ1-1	CASSLAAQGGEAFF
TRBV29-1	TRBJ2-6	CSVGGQGASGANVPTF
TRBV20-1	TRBJ2-1	CSLAGGPRNEQFF
TRBV7-6	TRBJ2-3	CASSSRTSDTDTQYF
TRBV27	TRBJ2-2	CASSPQTSGGELFF
TRBV11-2	TRBJ1-5	CASSLGREQPQHF
TRBV7-9	TRBJ2-3	CASSLSRSSTDTQYF
TRBV10-1	TRBJ2-7	CASSDSLRSYEQYF
TRBV20-1	TRBJ2-3	CSAMWLAKTSSTDTQYF
TRBV10-3	TRBJ1-3	CAISESGESSGKVVAGNTIYF
TRBV12-3/TRBV12-4	TRBJ2-1	CASTLGNEQFF
TRBV7-9	TRBJ2-1	CASSFPFPRQHNEQFF
TRBV7-2	TRBJ1-1	CASSIWDGVNTEAFF
TRBV6-2/TRBV6-3	TRBJ1-1	CASSYQGQARTEAFF
TRBV14	TRBJ1-3	CASSQDDGPRGGNTIYF